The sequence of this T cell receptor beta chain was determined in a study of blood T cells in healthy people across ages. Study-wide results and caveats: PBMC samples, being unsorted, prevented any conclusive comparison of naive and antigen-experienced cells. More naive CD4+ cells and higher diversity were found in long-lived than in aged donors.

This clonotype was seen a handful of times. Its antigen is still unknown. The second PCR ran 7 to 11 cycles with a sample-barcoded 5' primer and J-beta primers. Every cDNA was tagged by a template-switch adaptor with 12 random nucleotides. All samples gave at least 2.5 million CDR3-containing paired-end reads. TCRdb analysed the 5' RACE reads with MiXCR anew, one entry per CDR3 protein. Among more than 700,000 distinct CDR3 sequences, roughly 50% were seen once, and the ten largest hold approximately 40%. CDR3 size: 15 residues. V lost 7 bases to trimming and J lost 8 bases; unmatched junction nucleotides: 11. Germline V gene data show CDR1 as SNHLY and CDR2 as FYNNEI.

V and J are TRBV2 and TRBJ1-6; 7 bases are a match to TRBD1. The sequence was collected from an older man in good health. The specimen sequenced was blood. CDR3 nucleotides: TGTGCCAGCACCCGGACAGGCTCGGGGGATTCACCCCTCCACTTT. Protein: CASTRTGSGDSPLHF.